One sample yielded the 11 T cell receptor beta chains listed below, sequenced in a study of read filtering for tumor transcriptome and immune sequencing (dated by TCRdb to 2018 to 2020). The reads were generated on an Illumina HiSeq 4000. TCR libraries were constructed from roughly 400 ng RNA using the Immunoverse kit, and molecular barcoded adaptors covering alpha/delta and beta/gamma chains were employed. TCRdb trimmed the raw reads at Q25, called clones with MiXCR and kept productive beta chains. CDR3 protein sequences are deduplicated, and each keeps its most common genes and DNA. This sample comprises 37,000 or so distinct CDR3 sequences, approximately 15% of them detected only once. The ten largest make up around 37% of the sample. Material for sequencing was a population of CD138-negative cells sorted from bone marrow. Sample cell subset or site, as interpreted from the label and publication: bone marrow mononuclear cells depleted of CD138+ plasma/myeloma cells by negative magnetic selection. The receptors here all came from a donor at least 40 years old with multiple myeloma.

In its sample, this clonotype was seen many times. This chain connects TRBV20-1 to TRBJ2-3, with D perhaps given as TRBD1 or TRBD2 (5 bases each). The V end was cut by 3 bases, the J end by 4 bases, with 14 bases between. Germline V lookup: CDR1 DFQATT, CDR2 SNEGSKA (reference sequence). This CDR3 region has 14 residues. The DNA of the CDR3 is TGCAGTGCTAGCCGAGGGGCGTCCGCAGATACGCAGTATTTT. Protein: CSASRGASADTQYF.

There are many counts of this clonotype. The V call is TRBV7-2, the J call TRBJ2-2; 7 bases map to TRBD2. CDR1 is SGHTA and CDR2 is FQGNSA in the germline V gene. This CDR3 comprises 14 residues. With 5 bases clipped from V and 7 bases from J, the junction kept 7 bases outside the gene matches. The CDR3 region has the DNA TGTGCCAGCAGCCTTCTGGGGGGGGTCGGGGAGCTGTTTTTT. Protein sequence: CASSLLGGVGELFF.

This clonotype was counted ten times or more. V is TRBV6-5 and J is TRBJ1-1; D remains unclear. V shed 8 bases and J shed 0 bases, with 16 bases lying between them. Germline CDR1 reads MNHEY; CDR2 reads SVGAGI. CDR3 length equals 15 residues. CDR3 bases: TGTGCCAGCCGTGAGGAGGGTTACATGAACACTGAAGCTTTCTTT. Residues: CASREEGYMNTEAFF.

This clonotype has ten or more counts. The chain uses TRBV20-1 and TRBJ2-1; D is undetermined. The germline gives CDR1 DFQATT, CDR2 SNEGSKA (reference sequence). This CDR3 is 15 amino acids long. V was cut by 5 bases and J by 0 bases, with 14 bases left in between. CDR3 DNA sequence: TGCAGTGCTCGCCGTTGGGAAAGCTCCTACAATGAGCAGTTCTTC. This codes for CSARRWESSYNEQFF.

This clonotype was seen many times. The chain employs TRBV20-1 and TRBJ2-1; 8 nucleotides line up with TRBD1. The CDR3 extends over 13 amino acids. The ends lost 5 bases at V and 7 bases at J; junction bases unmatched: 7. In germline, CDR1 is DFQATT, CDR2 SNEGSKA (reference sequence). The CDR3 DNA reads as TGCAGTGCTGGGCTGGACAGGGAAAATGAGCAGTTCTTC. This gives the protein CSAGLDRENEQFF.

This clonotype was picked up many times. This chain connects TRBV20-1 to TRBJ1-5; D is uncertain. This CDR3 has 11 residues. Germline-derived CDR1 and CDR2 are DFQATT and SNEGSKA (reference sequence). Trimming removed 0 bases at V and 7 bases at J, with 4 bases between. The CDR3 loop reads CSAREGQPQHF. CDR3 sequence (DNA): TGCAGTGCTAGAGAGGGACAGCCCCAGCATTTT.

To note about this clonotype: Since a much larger clone is just one base distant, this may be a read error. This CDR3 fails to terminate in the conserved phenylalanine or tryptophan, so it likely reflects a read error. The CDR3 bases are TGCGCCAGCAGCACAGGGGCCTACGAGCAGTACCTC. Encoded protein: CASSTGAYEQYL. The rearrangement uses TRBV5-1 and TRBJ2-7; 7 bases fit TRBD1. The V and J ends lost 4 bases and 2 bases, in that order; junction bases with no gene match: 0. CDR1 and CDR2 (germline): SGHRS, YFSETQ. This CDR3 spans 12 amino acids.

This clonotype was detected ten times or more. The chain uses TRBV7-8 and TRBJ2-2; 8 bases map to TRBD1. CDR3 length equals 16 residues. Per germline, CDR1 SGHVS and CDR2 FQNEAQ. After removal of 4 bases from V and 4 bases from J, the junction contained 8 bases not matched to a gene. The CDR3 region is CASSSTGGQLTGELFF. The CDR3 DNA is TGTGCCAGCAGCTCTACAGGGGGTCAACTCACCGGGGAGCTGTTTTTT. Full variable domain (rest looked up from reference TRBV7-8 and TRBJ2-2): GAGVSQSPRYKVAKRGQDVALRCDPISGHVSLFWYQQALGQGPEFLTYFQNEAQLDKSGLPSDRFFAERPEGSVSTLKIQRTQQEDSAVYLCASSSTGGQLTGELFFGEGSRLTVL.

Here the CDR3 DNA reads TGCAGCGTTAGTGAGGGGACCAATCAGCCCCAGCATTTT. Its translation: CSVSEGTNQPQHF. J is TRBJ1-5 and V is TRBV29-1, with D possibly being TRBD1 (5 bases). In germline, CDR1 is SQVTM, CDR2 ANQGSEA. V shed 5 bases and J shed 3 bases, with 11 bases lying between them. CDR3 length: 13 residues.

This clonotype was seen repeatedly, ten times or more. The V gene is TRBV6-6, the J gene TRBJ1-1; weak D call: TRBD1 (6 bases). The CDR3 spans 13 residues. Germline CDR1 and CDR2: MNHNY and SVGAGI (reference sequence). Trimming cost V 8 bases and J 6 bases, with 16 bases left between them. CDR3 amino acids: CASQLAGQPEAFF. CDR3 sequence (DNA): TGTGCCAGCCAACTGGCCGGACAGCCTGAAGCTTTCTTT.

This clonotype was seen more than once but under ten times. A clone one base away is much larger, so this may be a read error. The CDR3, as DNA: TGTGCCAGCAGACCCAAAGACAGGGAAGGTAGGAATGAGCAGTTCTTC. Its protein is CASRPKDREGRNEQFF. The chain combines TRBV6-6 with TRBJ2-1, with TRBD1 matching over 7 bases. V shed 6 bases, J shed 7 bases, and the junction held 15 bases outside the gene matches. Germline loops: CDR1 MNHNY, CDR2 SVGAGI (reference sequence). CDR3 size: 16 residues.